The 3 T cell receptor beta chains below come from one sample, sequenced in a study of shared clonotypes between healthy human individuals. The assay was immunoSEQ multiplex PCR, and TCRdb's table has in-frame clones only and misses some. The sample holds some 630,000 clones, approximately 96% seen once. CD45RO-negative, CCR7-positively selected cells formed the naive CD8 fraction, excluding terminally differentiated effector memory CD45RA+ cells. Material: naive CD8+ T cells sorted from blood. The receptors were gathered from a woman in her twenties or thirties in good health.

V gene TRBV6-1 combines with J gene TRBJ1-2; D gene unclear. The CDR3 is 13 amino acids. Germline V gene lookup returns CDR1 MNHNS and CDR2 SASEGT. Trimming pared 0 bases from V and 4 bases from J, leaving 6 bases between. CDR3 in amino acids: CASSEAEIYGYTF. Here the CDR3 DNA reads TGTGCCAGCAGTGAAGCCGAGATCTATGGCTACACCTTC.

V gene TRBV5-1 combines with J gene TRBJ2-6; TRBD1 is a possible D gene (6 bases). V was pared by 4 bases and J by 4 bases, with 21 bases between. The CDR3 sequence is 18 residues long. In germline, CDR1 is SGHRS, CDR2 YFSETQ. CDR3 residues: CASSPAGQSSLGANVLTF. DNA for the CDR3: TGCGCCAGCAGCCCTGCAGGACAGTCCTCCCTCGGGGCCAACGTCCTGACTTTC.

This chain links TRBV25-1 with TRBJ2-5; D gene ambiguous. Germline loops: CDR1 MGHDK, CDR2 SYGVNS. Trimming shortened V by 7 bases and J by 2 bases, and 14 bases separated the two germline ends. CDR3 length equals 14 residues. CDR3 sequence (DNA): TGTGCCAGCACCTCCGGAGCTCAGCAAGAGACCCAGTACTTC. This codes for CASTSGAQQETQYF.